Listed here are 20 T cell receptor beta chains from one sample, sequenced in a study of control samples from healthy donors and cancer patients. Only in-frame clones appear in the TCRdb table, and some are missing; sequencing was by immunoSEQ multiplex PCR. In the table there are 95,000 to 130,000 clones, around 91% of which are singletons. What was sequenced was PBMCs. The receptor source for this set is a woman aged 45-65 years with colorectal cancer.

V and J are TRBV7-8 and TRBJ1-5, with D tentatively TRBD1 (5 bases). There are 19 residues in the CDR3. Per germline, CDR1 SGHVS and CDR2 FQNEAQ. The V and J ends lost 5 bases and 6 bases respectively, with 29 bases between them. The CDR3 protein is CASSPGRPFVEGPGQPQHF. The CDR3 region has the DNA TGTGCCAGCAGCCCGGGGCGCCCATTTGTGGAGGGGCCGGGTCAGCCCCAGCATTTT. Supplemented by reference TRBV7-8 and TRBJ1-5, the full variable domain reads GAGVSQSPRYKVAKRGQDVALRCDPISGHVSLFWYQQALGQGPEFLTYFQNEAQLDKSGLPSDRFFAERPEGSVSTLKIQRTQQEDSAVYLCASSPGRPFVEGPGQPQHFGDGTRLSIL.

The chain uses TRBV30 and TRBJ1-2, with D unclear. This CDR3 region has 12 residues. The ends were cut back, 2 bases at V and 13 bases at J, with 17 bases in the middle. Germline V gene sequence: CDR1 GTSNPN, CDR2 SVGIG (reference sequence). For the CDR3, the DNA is TGTGCCTGGAGTCTTACTACGCGTGATCTCACCTTC. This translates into CAWSLTTRDLTF.

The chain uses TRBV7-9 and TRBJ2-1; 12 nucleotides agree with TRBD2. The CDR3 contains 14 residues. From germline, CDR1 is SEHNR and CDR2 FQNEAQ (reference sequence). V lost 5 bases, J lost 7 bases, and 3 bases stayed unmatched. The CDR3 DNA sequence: TGTGCCAGCAGCCTCGGACTAGCGGGAAATGAGCAGTTCTTC. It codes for CASSLGLAGNEQFF.

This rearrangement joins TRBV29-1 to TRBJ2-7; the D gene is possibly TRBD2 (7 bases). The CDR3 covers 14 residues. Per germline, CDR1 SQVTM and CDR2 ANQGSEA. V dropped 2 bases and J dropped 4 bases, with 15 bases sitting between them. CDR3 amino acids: CSVEIGGRGYEQYF. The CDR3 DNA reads TGCAGCGTTGAAATCGGGGGGCGCGGGTACGAGCAGTACTTC.

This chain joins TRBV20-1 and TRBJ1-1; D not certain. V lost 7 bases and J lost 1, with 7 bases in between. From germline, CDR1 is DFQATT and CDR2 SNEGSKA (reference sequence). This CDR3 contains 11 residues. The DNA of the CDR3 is TGCAGTGGTATACAGAACACTGAAGCTTTCTTT. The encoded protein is CSGIQNTEAFF.

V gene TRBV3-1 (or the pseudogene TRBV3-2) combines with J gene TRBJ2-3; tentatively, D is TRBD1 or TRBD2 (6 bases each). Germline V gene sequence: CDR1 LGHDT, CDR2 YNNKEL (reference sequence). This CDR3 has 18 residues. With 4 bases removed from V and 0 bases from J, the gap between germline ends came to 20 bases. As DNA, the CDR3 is TGTGCCAGCAGCCCATCCGGTGCCCGGGGGCGCAGCACAGATACGCAGTATTTT. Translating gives CASSPSGARGRSTDTQYF.

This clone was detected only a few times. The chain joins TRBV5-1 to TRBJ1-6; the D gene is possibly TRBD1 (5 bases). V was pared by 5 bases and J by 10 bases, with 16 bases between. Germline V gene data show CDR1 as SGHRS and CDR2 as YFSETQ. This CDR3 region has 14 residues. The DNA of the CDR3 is TGCGCCAGCAGTCCGGACCTGGGGGACTCACCCCTCCACTTT. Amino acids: CASSPDLGDSPLHF.

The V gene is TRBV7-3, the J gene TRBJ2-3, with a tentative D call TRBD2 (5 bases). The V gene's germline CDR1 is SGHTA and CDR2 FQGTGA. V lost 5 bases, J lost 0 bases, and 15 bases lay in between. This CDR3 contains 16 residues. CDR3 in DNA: TGTGCCAGCAGCCCGGGGTGGGCTCCTAGCACAGATACGCAGTATTTT. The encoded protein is CASSPGWAPSTDTQYF.

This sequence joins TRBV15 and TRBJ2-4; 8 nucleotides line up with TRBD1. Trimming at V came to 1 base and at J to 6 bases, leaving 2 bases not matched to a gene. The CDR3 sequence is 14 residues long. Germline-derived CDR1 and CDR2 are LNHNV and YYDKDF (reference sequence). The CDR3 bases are TGTGCCACCAGCAGAGCCGGACAGGGAAACATTCAGTACTTC. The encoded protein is CATSRAGQGNIQYF. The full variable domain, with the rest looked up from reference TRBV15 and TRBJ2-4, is DAMVIQNPRYQVTQFGKPVTLSCSQTLNHNVMYWYQQKSSQAPKLLFHYYDKDFNNEADTPDNFQSRRPNTSFCFLDIRSPGLGDTAMYLCATSRAGQGNIQYFGAGTRLSVL.

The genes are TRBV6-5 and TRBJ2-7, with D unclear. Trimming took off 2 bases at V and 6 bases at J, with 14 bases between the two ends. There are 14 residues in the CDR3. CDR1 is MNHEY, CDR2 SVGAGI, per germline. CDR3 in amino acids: CASSYELQGGEQYF. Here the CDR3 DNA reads TGTGCCAGCAGTTACGAACTCCAAGGTGGCGAGCAGTACTTC.

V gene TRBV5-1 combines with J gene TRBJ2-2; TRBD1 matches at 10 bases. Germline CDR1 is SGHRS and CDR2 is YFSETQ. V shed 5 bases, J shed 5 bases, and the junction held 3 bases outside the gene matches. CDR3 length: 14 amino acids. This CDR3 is CASRTGGLTGELFF. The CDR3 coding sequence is TGCGCCAGCAGGACAGGGGGCTTAACCGGGGAGCTGTTTTTT.

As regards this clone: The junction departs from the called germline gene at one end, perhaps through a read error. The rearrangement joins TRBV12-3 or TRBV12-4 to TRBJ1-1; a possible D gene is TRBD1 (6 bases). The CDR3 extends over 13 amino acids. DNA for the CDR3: TGTGCCAGCAGTTATTCCCTCCGGGGGGCGTTACCCTTT. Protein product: CASSYSLRGALPF.

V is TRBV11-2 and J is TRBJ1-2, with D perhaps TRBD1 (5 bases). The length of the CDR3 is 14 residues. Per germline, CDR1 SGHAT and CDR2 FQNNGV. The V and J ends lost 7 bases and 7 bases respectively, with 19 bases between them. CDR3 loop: CASTWGIRGGGYTF. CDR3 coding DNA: TGTGCCAGCACCTGGGGGATCCGGGGCGGTGGCTACACCTTC.

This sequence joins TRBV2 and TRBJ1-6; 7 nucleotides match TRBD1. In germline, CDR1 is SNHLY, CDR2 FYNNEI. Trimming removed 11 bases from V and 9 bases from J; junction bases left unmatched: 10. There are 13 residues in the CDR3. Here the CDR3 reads CASLGTAGSPLHF. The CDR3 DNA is TGTGCCTCCTTAGGGACAGCAGGTTCACCCCTCCACTTT.

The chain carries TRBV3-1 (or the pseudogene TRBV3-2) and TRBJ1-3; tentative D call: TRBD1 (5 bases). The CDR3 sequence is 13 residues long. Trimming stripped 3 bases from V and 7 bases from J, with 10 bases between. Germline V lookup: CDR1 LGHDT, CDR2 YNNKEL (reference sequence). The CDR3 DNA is TGTGCCAGCAGCCAGACCTGGGGGAACACCATATATTTT. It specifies CASSQTWGNTIYF.

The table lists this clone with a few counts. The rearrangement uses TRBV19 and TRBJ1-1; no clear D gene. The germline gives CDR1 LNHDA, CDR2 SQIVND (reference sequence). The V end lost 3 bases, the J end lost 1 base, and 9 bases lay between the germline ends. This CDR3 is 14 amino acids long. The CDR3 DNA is TGTGCCAGTAGTATCGACGTTACGAACACTGAAGCTTTCTTT. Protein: CASSIDVTNTEAFF.

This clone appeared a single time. CDR3 amino acids: CASRRTDTQYF. In nucleotides, the CDR3 is TGTGCCAGCAGACGCACAGATACGCAGTATTTT. The chain joins TRBV3-1 (or the pseudogene TRBV3-2) to TRBJ2-3, with D hard to call. Trimming stripped 6 bases from V and 1 base from J, with 2 bases between. Germline-derived CDR1 and CDR2 are LGHDT and YNNKEL (reference sequence). The CDR3 extends over 11 amino acids.

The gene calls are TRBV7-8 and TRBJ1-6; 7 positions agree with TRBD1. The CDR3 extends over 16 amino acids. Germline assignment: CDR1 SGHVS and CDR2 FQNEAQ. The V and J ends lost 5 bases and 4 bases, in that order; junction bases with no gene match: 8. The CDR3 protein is CASSPTTGQYNSPLHF. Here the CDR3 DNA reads TGTGCCAGCAGCCCGACGACAGGGCAATATAATTCACCCCTCCACTTT.

CDR3 loop: CASSAGVGTNYGYTF. CDR3 nucleotides: TGTGCCAGCAGTGCGGGGGTGGGGACTAACTATGGCTACACCTTC. V is TRBV9 and J is TRBJ1-2, with TRBD1 as a possible D gene (5 bases). Per germline, CDR1 SGDLS and CDR2 YYNGEE. This CDR3 is built from 15 residues. Trimming removed 5 bases at V and 0 bases at J, with 14 bases between.

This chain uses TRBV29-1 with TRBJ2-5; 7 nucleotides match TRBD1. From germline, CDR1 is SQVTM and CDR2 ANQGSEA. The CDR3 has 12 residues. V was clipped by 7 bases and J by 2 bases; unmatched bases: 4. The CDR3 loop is CSEGQLQETQYF. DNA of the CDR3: TGCAGCGAGGGACAGCTGCAAGAGACCCAGTACTTC.